The 28 T cell receptor beta chains below all came from one sample that was sequenced in a study of blood T cell repertoires in COVID-19. The assay was immunoSEQ multiplex PCR, and TCRdb's table has in-frame clones only and misses some. The sample contains approximately 150,000 clones, roughly 87% of which appear only once. Source material: peripheral blood. The receptors were gathered from a woman aged 60 to 75 with active or convalescent COVID-19.

This clone was picked up one time. This chain connects TRBV25-1 to TRBJ2-2; D is ambiguous. Germline CDR1 reads MGHDK; CDR2 reads SYGVNS. The CDR3 totals 13 residues. Between the trimmed V and J ends, which lost 2 bases and 8 bases, there was a span of 9 bases. CDR3 in amino acids: CASSEDSLGELFF. CDR3 DNA sequence: TGTGCCAGCAGTGAAGATTCTCTAGGGGAGCTGTTTTTT.

This clone has a single count. This chain links TRBV6-5 with TRBJ2-2; 10 bases match TRBD1. The CDR3 runs 15 residues. Germline V gene sequence: CDR1 MNHEY, CDR2 SVGAGI. The ends lost 6 bases at V and 5 bases at J; junction bases unmatched: 6. The CDR3 reads CASRPDRGRTGELFF. The CDR3 DNA reads TGTGCCAGCAGACCCGACAGGGGGCGGACCGGGGAGCTGTTTTTT.

The DNA of the CDR3 is TGTGCCAGCAGCACCCGAGCGGGGTACACAGATACGCAGTATTTT. Translating it yields CASSTRAGYTDTQYF. The chain recombines TRBV13 with TRBJ2-3, with 7 positions matching TRBD2. The CDR3 consists of 15 residues. Germline-derived CDR1 and CDR2 are PRHDT and FYEKMQ (reference sequence). With 5 bases clipped from V and 2 bases from J, the junction kept 7 bases outside the gene matches.

The rearrangement uses TRBV7-2 and TRBJ1-1; no clear D gene. The CDR3 spans 14 residues. V was pared by 4 bases and J by 3 bases, with 12 bases between. The germline V gene encodes CDR1 SGHTA and CDR2 FQGNSA. The CDR3 loop is CASSYFVGDTEAFF. DNA for the CDR3: TGTGCCAGCAGCTACTTCGTCGGGGACACTGAAGCTTTCTTT. The entire variable domain, with the rest obtained from reference TRBV7-2 and TRBJ1-1, is as follows: GAGVSQSPSNKVTEKGKDVELRCDPISGHTALYWYRQSLGQGLEFLIYFQGNSAPDKSGLPSDRFSAERTGGSVSTLTIQRTQQEDSAVYLCASSYFVGDTEAFFGQGTRLTVV.

The chain combines TRBV7-2 with TRBJ1-1; D unclear. Trimming left V 5 bases short and J 11 bases short, with 15 bases between. In germline, CDR1 is SGHTA, CDR2 FQGNSA. The CDR3 is made up of 12 amino acids. The CDR3 DNA follows: TGTGCCAGCAGCCCATCCGCGGGGTTGGCTTTCTTT. Translating gives CASSPSAGLAFF.

The V call is TRBV25-1, the J call TRBJ2-1, with 8 bases fitting TRBD2. Trimming removed 7 bases from V and 1 base from J; junction bases left unmatched: 3. The germline CDR1 and CDR2 sequences are MGHDK and SYGVNS. The CDR3 has 14 amino acids. The CDR3 here is CASKRGGSYNEQFF. DNA for the CDR3: TGTGCCAGCAAACGCGGGGGGTCCTACAATGAGCAGTTCTTC.

V gene TRBV10-3 combines with J gene TRBJ1-1; 9 bases agree with TRBD1. This CDR3 region has 14 residues. The V gene end was trimmed by 0 bases and the J gene end by 12 bases; junction bases not matched to a gene: 8. The germline V gene has CDR1 ENHRY and CDR2 SYGVKD. The CDR3 bases are TGTGCCATCAGTGAGTCGACAGGACAGGGGCAGACTTTCTTT. Translation: CAISESTGQGQTFF.

J is TRBJ2-7 and V is TRBV7-9; 7 positions match TRBD1. The CDR3 sequence is 16 residues long. The germline V gene has CDR1 SEHNR and CDR2 FQNEAQ (reference sequence). V dropped 0 bases and J dropped 2; count of bases not matched to a gene: 7. CDR3 loop: CASSLAADRETYEQYF. For the CDR3, the DNA is TGTGCCAGCAGCTTAGCGGCCGACAGGGAAACCTACGAGCAGTACTTC.

The chain combines TRBV9 with TRBJ2-3, with 7 bases aligning to TRBD1. Germline V lookup: CDR1 SGDLS, CDR2 YYNGEE. This CDR3 comprises 15 residues. V lost 7 bases, J lost 2 bases, and 10 bases stayed unmatched. The DNA for the CDR3 is TGTGCCAGCCGGCTACAGGGGTTAAACACAGATACGCAGTATTTT. Its translation: CASRLQGLNTDTQYF.

V usage is TRBV5-1 and J usage is TRBJ2-5; TRBD1 is a possible D gene (5 bases). With 0 bases removed from V and 5 bases from J, the gap between germline ends came to 14 bases. The CDR3 length is 15 residues. Per germline, CDR1 SGHRS and CDR2 YFSETQ. This CDR3 is CASSLESGKGETQYF. Here the CDR3 DNA reads TGCGCCAGCAGCTTGGAGTCCGGTAAGGGGGAGACCCAGTACTTC. Supplemented by reference TRBV5-1 and TRBJ2-5, the full variable domain reads KAGVTQTPRYLIKTRGQQVTLSCSPISGHRSVSWYQQTPGQGLQFLFEYFSETQRNKGNFPGRFSGRQFSNSRSEMNVSTLELGDSALYLCASSLESGKGETQYFGPGTRLLVL.

This sequence joins TRBV3-1 (or the pseudogene TRBV3-2) and TRBJ2-2; D remains unclear. The CDR3 covers 15 residues. The germline V gene encodes CDR1 LGHDT and CDR2 YNNKEL (reference sequence). Trimming took off 3 bases at V and 0 bases at J, with 8 bases between the two ends. CDR3 amino acids: CASSQTPTNTGELFF. CDR3 sequence (DNA): TGTGCCAGCAGCCAGACTCCCACGAACACCGGGGAGCTGTTTTTT.

V is TRBV21-1 and J is TRBJ2-2; TRBD2 was called by the table and not checked on the DNA. TRBV21-1 constitutes a pseudogene. The CDR3 sequence is 24 residues long. In DNA, the CDR3 is TGTGCCACCCCCAGTATCGGACGTACTTTAAGGGGGACTAGCGGGTCGCAGGGGTTCGGGGAGCTGTTTTTT. Its translation: CATPSIGRTLRGTSGSQGFGELFF.

This chain links TRBV18 with TRBJ2-7, with D possibly TRBD1 on 6 matching bases. V was clipped by 3 bases and J by 0 bases, with 15 bases between them. CDR3 size: 16 residues. The germline CDR1 and CDR2 sequences are KGHSH and LQKENI. The CDR3 DNA sequence: TGTGCCAGCTCACCTTTACAGGGTTCGAGCTCCTACGAGCAGTACTTC. Translated: CASSPLQGSSSYEQYF.

In DNA form, the CDR3 reads TGTGCCAGCAGCCAAGATCCCGGACTCACCGGGGAGCTGTTTTTT. The encoded protein is CASSQDPGLTGELFF. V usage is TRBV3-1 (or the pseudogene TRBV3-2) and J usage is TRBJ2-2; D might be TRBD2 (5 bases). V lost 0 bases and J 4 bases, leaving 9 bases between the germline ends. The CDR3 consists of 15 residues. Germline V gene data show CDR1 as LGHDT and CDR2 as YNNKEL (reference sequence).

The chain uses TRBV27 and TRBJ2-5; TRBD1 matches 8 bases. The CDR3 contains 16 residues. V lost 6 bases, J lost 5 bases, and 14 bases stayed unmatched. The V gene's germline CDR1 is MNHEY and CDR2 SMNVEV (reference sequence). CDR3 residues: CASSSTGVWGWETQYF. In nucleotides, the CDR3 is TGTGCCAGCAGCTCGACAGGGGTTTGGGGATGGGAGACCCAGTACTTC.

This chain joins TRBV5-1 and TRBJ1-2; a possible D gene is TRBD1 (6 bases). The V and J ends lost 1 base and 8 bases respectively, with 18 bases between them. The CDR3 is made up of 15 amino acids. Germline V gives CDR1 SGHRS, CDR2 YFSETQ. CDR3 nucleotides: TGCGCCAGCAGCTTGTGGGGCCAGGGGTCGGGCGGCTACACCTTC. Translation gives CASSLWGQGSGGYTF.

The chain combines TRBV6-2 or TRBV6-3 with TRBJ2-2; 9 bases line up with TRBD1. J gave up 4 bases and V 4 bases, and 4 bases lay outside the gene matches. Per the germline V gene, CDR1 is MNHEY and CDR2 is SVGEGT. The CDR3 has 15 amino acids. CDR3 nucleotides: TGTGCCAGCAGTTGGCGACAGGGGGGCACCGGGGAGCTGTTTTTT. The encoded protein is CASSWRQGGTGELFF.

The chain links TRBV6-5 to TRBJ1-1, with D unresolved. The CDR3 contains 12 residues. Trimming took off 7 bases at V and 7 bases at J, with 13 bases between the two ends. Germline V lookup: CDR1 MNHEY, CDR2 SVGAGI. DNA of the CDR3: TGTGCCAGCAACACCAGATCGGGTGAAGCTTTCTTT. This sequence encodes CASNTRSGEAFF.

The V and J genes are TRBV9 and TRBJ2-2; 9 bases align to TRBD1. Germline assignment: CDR1 SGDLS and CDR2 YYNGEE. The V gene end was trimmed by 4 bases and the J gene end by 4 bases; junction bases not matched to a gene: 8. This CDR3 is 16 amino acids long. CDR3 sequence reads: CASSPHGTGITGELFF. Here the CDR3 DNA reads TGTGCCAGCAGCCCCCACGGGACAGGGATCACCGGGGAGCTGTTTTTT.

The rearrangement joins TRBV9 to TRBJ1-6; 7 bases are shared with TRBD1. The CDR3 length is 14 residues. V shed 5 bases, J shed 7 bases, and the junction held 6 bases outside the gene matches. The germline CDR1 and CDR2 sequences are SGDLS and YYNGEE. The CDR3 DNA reads as TGTGCCAGCAGTATCGGGACAGAAAATTCACCCCTCCACTTT. Translated, it gives CASSIGTENSPLHF.

The gene calls are TRBV30 and TRBJ2-7, with no clear D. Trimming removed 2 bases from V and 3 bases from J, with 11 bases in between. Germline V gene lookup returns CDR1 GTSNPN and CDR2 SVGIG (reference sequence). This CDR3 contains 13 residues. The CDR3 bases are TGTGCCTGGAGTTCATCTCGCAGCTACGAGCAGTACTTC. Translating it yields CAWSSSRSYEQYF.

This clone was observed a handful of times. The rearrangement uses TRBV2 and TRBJ1-1; D ambiguous. Per germline, CDR1 SNHLY and CDR2 FYNNEI. This CDR3 spans 11 amino acids. V was cut by 6 bases and J by 1 base, with 3 bases left in between. For the CDR3, the DNA is TGTGCCAGCAGGGCGAACACTGAAGCTTTCTTT. Translated, it gives CASRANTEAFF.

The chain has TRBV7-8 and TRBJ2-7, with 7 nucleotides matching TRBD2. With V trimmed by 5 bases and J by 6 bases, 7 bases remained unmatched. The germline CDR1 and CDR2 sequences are SGHVS and FQNEAQ. The CDR3 extends over 13 amino acids. The CDR3 here is CASSLGLGREQYF. CDR3 bases: TGTGCCAGCAGCCTCGGACTAGGTCGCGAGCAGTACTTC.

The gene calls are TRBV18 and TRBJ2-2, with 9 bases aligning to TRBD2. Germline V CDR1 and CDR2: KGHSH, LQKENI. CDR3 size: 17 residues. V lost 3 bases, J lost 0 bases, and 5 bases stayed unmatched. CDR3 sequence reads: CASSPQVAGANTGELFF. The CDR3 nucleotides read TGTGCCAGCTCACCGCAAGTAGCGGGGGCGAACACCGGGGAGCTGTTTTTT.

The V gene is TRBV6-5, the J gene TRBJ1-2; a weak D match, TRBD1 (6 bases). The CDR3 contains 14 residues. Per the germline V gene, CDR1 is MNHEY and CDR2 is SVGAGI. Trimming pared 6 bases from V and 1 base from J, leaving 12 bases between. In DNA form, the CDR3 reads TGTGCCAGCAGGGTGACAGGTAGTAACTATGGCTACACCTTC. It codes for CASRVTGSNYGYTF.

This CDR3 reads CASRRAGGDTEAFF. CDR3 nucleotides: TGCGCCAGCAGGAGAGCAGGGGGTGACACTGAAGCTTTCTTT. V gene TRBV5-1 combines with J gene TRBJ1-1, with TRBD1 matching over 7 bases. Germline V CDR1 and CDR2: SGHRS, YFSETQ. The J segment lost 3 bases and the V segment lost 5 bases, leaving 7 bases of the junction unmatched. This CDR3 has 14 amino acids.

DNA for the CDR3: TGTGCCAGCAGCATGACCCGGGGCCAAGAGACCCAGTACTTC. It codes for CASSMTRGQETQYF. The chain employs TRBV13 and TRBJ2-5; D perhaps matches TRBD2 (5 bases). The CDR3 runs 14 residues. Germline CDR1 and CDR2: PRHDT and FYEKMQ (reference sequence). Trimming took off 5 bases at V and 1 base at J, with 11 bases between the two ends.

This sequence joins TRBV6-5 and TRBJ1-1; possibly TRBD1 for D (6 bases). The CDR3 is 15 amino acids. Germline lookup yields CDR1 MNHEY and CDR2 SVGAGI. V gave up 0 bases and J gave up 11 bases, with 19 bases separating them. This CDR3 is CASSYSRQGEGDAFF. Written as DNA, the CDR3 is TGTGCCAGCAGTTACTCGAGGCAGGGAGAGGGGGATGCTTTCTTT.